This entry is about one TCR beta chain. No antigen is known for it. The data originate from a study of early T cells in non-severe SARS-CoV-2 infection. Study details: Sequencing input comprised bulk RNA from unsorted whole blood; chain pairing was not available. Study conclusions and caveats: Matching results from VDJdb favored anti-spike CD8 responses, leaving private and CD4 specificities undetected.

In the library, individual cDNA molecules carried attached unique molecular identifiers. Using its own MiXCR run on the 5' RACE reads, TCRdb lists one record per CDR3 protein. The sample has approximately 30,000 distinct CDR3 sequences, roughly 4.5% seen once. The CDR3 runs to 14 residues. The V and J ends lost 3 bases and 4 bases respectively, with 9 bases between them. CDR1 MGHDK and CDR2 SYGVNS come from the germline V gene. This chain uses TRBV25-1 with TRBJ1-4; tentative D call: TRBD1 (6 bases). The sequence was obtained from an adult who was a healthcare worker with PCR-confirmed SARS-CoV-2 infection or an uninfected control (not recorded which). The specimen sequenced was whole blood. CDR3 residues: CASSEAQGNEKLFF. DNA of the CDR3: TGTGCCAGCAGTGAGGCACAGGGTAATGAAAAACTGTTTTTT.